The 18 T cell receptor beta chains below come from one sample, sequenced in a study of CD8+CD57+ T cells in acquired aplastic anemia. Researchers used genomic DNA as the template to profile TCR beta VDJ and CDR3. One entry per CDR3 protein results from TCRdb running MiXCR on the reads. The table lists approximately 220,000 distinct CDR3 sequences, 40% to 60% of them singletons. CD8+CD57+ cell expansion, shown by flow cytometry, had occurred in the patients selected for sequencing. Sequencing was performed on sorted CD4+, CD8+, or CD8+CD57+ T cells (not recorded which) from PBMCs. The receptors were gathered from a human donor with aplastic anemia.

The chain joins TRBV6-6 to TRBJ2-3, with 8 nucleotides matching TRBD1. Germline-derived CDR1 and CDR2 are MNHNY and SVGAGI (reference sequence). The V gene end was trimmed by 4 bases and the J gene end by 2 bases; junction bases not matched to a gene: 2. The CDR3 has 14 amino acids. CDR3 in amino acids: CASSWDRNTDTQYF. As DNA, the CDR3 is TGTGCCAGCAGTTGGGACAGGAACACAGATACGCAGTATTTT.

The chain links TRBV24-1 to TRBJ2-1; D remains ambiguous. The CDR3 is made up of 15 amino acids. Trimming took 3 bases from V and 2 from J, leaving 10 bases between them. Germline CDR1 reads KGHDR; CDR2 reads SFDVKD. The CDR3 spells CATSDPSRAYNEQFF. CDR3 coding DNA: TGTGCCACCAGTGATCCTTCTCGGGCCTACAATGAGCAGTTCTTC.

This chain joins TRBV19 and TRBJ1-2, with D hard to call. Germline V gene sequence: CDR1 LNHDA, CDR2 SQIVND (reference sequence). V lost 1 base, J lost 7 bases, and 13 bases lay in between. The CDR3 extends over 14 amino acids. For the CDR3, the DNA is TGTGCCAGTAGTATAGGGGGAGGTTCCGGTGGCTACACCTTC. Protein: CASSIGGGSGGYTF.

This clonotype was counted at least ten times. V is TRBV5-1 and J is TRBJ2-7; TRBD1 agrees at 7 bases. V dropped 2 bases and J dropped 4; count of bases not matched to a gene: 9. CDR1 and CDR2 (germline): SGHRS, YFSETQ. The CDR3 has 15 amino acids. The DNA for the CDR3 is TGCGCCAGCAGCTTTACCGGGACAGCGTTGTACGAGCAGTACTTC. Protein product: CASSFTGTALYEQYF.

This clonotype has a count of ten or more. The CDR3 sequence is CASSLHRNTIYF. CDR3 in DNA: TGTGCCAGCAGCTTACACAGAAACACCATATATTTT. The chain combines TRBV7-9 with TRBJ1-3; D not certain. Germline values: CDR1 SEHNR, CDR2 FQNEAQ (reference sequence). The CDR3 covers 12 residues. Deletions cut 2 bases from V and 5 bases from J, with 4 bases between. The entire variable domain, with the rest obtained from reference TRBV7-9 and TRBJ1-3, is as follows: DTGVSQNPRHKITKRGQNVTFRCDPISEHNRLYWYRQTLGQGPEFLTYFQNEAQLEKSRLLSDRFSAERPKGSFSTLEIQRTEQGDSAMYLCASSLHRNTIYFGEGSWLTVV.

The gene calls are TRBV4-2 and TRBJ2-5; D is unresolved. The CDR3 loop spans 15 amino acids. Per the germline V gene, CDR1 is LGHNA and CDR2 is YNFKEQ. Trimming pared 0 bases from V and 5 bases from J, leaving 13 bases between. CDR3 nucleotides: TGTGCCAGCAGCCAAGAGAGTTGGGTCGCCGAGACCCAGTACTTC. Residues: CASSQESWVAETQYF.

This clonotype was recorded at least ten times. J is TRBJ1-1 and V is TRBV12-5, with D possibly TRBD1 on 5 matching bases. The CDR3 length is 14 residues. V lost 3 bases to trimming and J lost 2 bases, with 10 bases between them. Looked up from germline, CDR1 is LGHNT and CDR2 is FRNRAP. CDR3 in DNA: TGTGCTAGTGGTTTCGGGACCGCCAACACTGAAGCTTTCTTT. Protein product: CASGFGTANTEAFF.

The table lists this clonotype with a count of one. The rearrangement joins TRBV7-3 to TRBJ2-1, with 11 bases that match TRBD2. CDR3 length: 12 amino acids. Germline loops: CDR1 SGHTA, CDR2 FQGTGA. J was trimmed by 12 bases and V by 5 bases; bases with no gene match: 3. The CDR3 DNA follows: TGTGCCAGCAGCGGCGGGACTAGCGGGCAGTTCTTC. This gives the protein CASSGGTSGQFF.

This chain joins TRBV20-1 and TRBJ2-3; TRBD2 matches 12 bases. With V trimmed by 5 bases and J by 2 bases, 8 bases remained unmatched. CDR1 DFQATT and CDR2 SNEGSKA come from the germline V gene (reference sequence). The CDR3 has 16 amino acids. CDR3 region: CSAALGLAGNTDTQYF. CDR3 coding DNA: TGCAGTGCTGCGTTAGGACTAGCGGGGAACACAGATACGCAGTATTTT.

J is TRBJ1-2 and V is TRBV20-1; D uncertain. The CDR3 runs 12 residues. Germline V gene lookup returns CDR1 DFQATT and CDR2 SNEGSKA (reference sequence). Trimming took 2 bases from V and 6 from J, leaving 10 bases between them. The CDR3 is CSARWGGHGYTF. The CDR3 nucleotides read TGCAGTGCTAGATGGGGAGGGCATGGCTACACCTTC.

This clonotype was recorded at least ten times. The chain carries TRBV7-2 and TRBJ1-2; 9 nucleotides line up with TRBD1. CDR3 length equals 14 residues. The trim removed 5 bases at V and 5 bases at J, leaving 6 bases unmatched. CDR1 is SGHTA, CDR2 FQGNSA, per germline. CDR3 nucleotide sequence: TGTGCCAGCAGCCAGGACAGGGGAGGGTATGGCTACACCTTC. This gives the protein CASSQDRGGYGYTF.

About this clonotype: The CDR3 ends on some other residue instead of the conserved phenylalanine or tryptophan, so this is likely a read error. Because the CDR3's place on the DNA is in doubt, the DNA is left out and the CDR3 is given as listed by TCRdb. The genes are TRBV9 and TRBJ1-6. CDR1 is SGDLS and CDR2 is YYNGEE in the germline V gene. The CDR3 spans 14 residues, counting both ends. The CDR3: CASSVRRVWAALNY.

This clonotype was recorded at least ten times. The chain couples TRBV5-4 to TRBJ2-2; 7 positions agree with TRBD1. Per the germline V gene, CDR1 is SGHNT and CDR2 is YYREEE (reference sequence). The CDR3 extends over 17 amino acids. J gave up 0 bases and V 4 bases, and 9 bases lay outside the gene matches. CDR3: CASSTRTGQPNTGELFF. In DNA, the CDR3 is TGTGCCAGCAGCACCCGGACAGGACAGCCGAACACCGGGGAGCTGTTTTTT. The full variable domain, its missing parts supplied by reference TRBV5-4 and TRBJ2-2, is ETGVTQSPTHLIKTRGQQVTLRCSSQSGHNTVSWYQQALGQGPQFIFQYYREEENGRGNFPPRFSGLQFPNYSSELNVNALELDDSALYLCASSTRTGQPNTGELFFGEGSRLTVL.

The V gene is TRBV10-2, the J gene TRBJ1-5; D may be TRBD1 (6 bases). The CDR3 is 15 residues long. Trimming took off 1 base at V and 7 bases at J, with 14 bases between the two ends. Germline V gene sequence: CDR1 WSHSY, CDR2 SAAADI. CDR3 region: CASSEYSGVRQPQHF. The CDR3, as DNA: TGCGCCAGCAGTGAGTACTCAGGGGTGAGGCAGCCCCAGCATTTT.

This clonotype was seen many times. The chain employs TRBV25-1 and TRBJ2-1, with TRBD1 matching over 7 bases. Germline trimming cut 4 bases from V and 5 bases from J; bases unmatched to any gene: 5. Germline assignment: CDR1 MGHDK and CDR2 SYGVNS. This CDR3 has 14 amino acids. CDR3: CASSAFQGDNEQFF. DNA for the CDR3: TGTGCCAGCAGTGCTTTTCAGGGGGACAATGAGCAGTTCTTC.

J is TRBJ2-7 and V is TRBV19, with D perhaps given as TRBD1 or TRBD2 (5 bases each). The CDR3 totals 16 residues. Germline V gene data show CDR1 as LNHDA and CDR2 as SQIVND (reference sequence). Trimming stripped 5 bases from V and 0 bases from J, with 17 bases between. CDR3 protein: CASSWIARDRSYEQYF. Here the CDR3 DNA reads TGTGCCAGTAGTTGGATCGCCAGGGACCGCTCCTACGAGCAGTACTTC.

This clonotype was recorded at least ten times. The chain is built from TRBV19 and TRBJ2-7; either TRBD1 or TRBD2 may supply D (5 bases each). The CDR3 extends over 15 amino acids. With 4 bases removed from V and 12 bases from J, the gap between germline ends came to 25 bases. Germline CDR1 and CDR2: LNHDA and SQIVND (reference sequence). The CDR3 DNA sequence: TGTGCCAGTAGTACGAACTTCGGGACGGCGAGATATCGGTACTTC. This encodes CASSTNFGTARYRYF.

Ten or more counts support this clonotype. V and J are TRBV4-1 and TRBJ2-3; 9 nucleotides agree with TRBD1. CDR3 length: 15 amino acids. V trimming: 1 base; J trimming: 4 bases; junction bases outside the gene matches: 3. Germline loops: CDR1 MGHRA, CDR2 YSYEKL. In DNA, the CDR3 is TGCGCCAGCAGCCAAGGGGACAGGGAGGCAGATACGCAGTATTTT. Encoded protein: CASSQGDREADTQYF.